This T cell receptor beta chain was identified during a study of Graves' ophthalmopathy and Graves' hyperthyroidism. Overall study findings and caveats: Discriminating ophthalmopathy from stable hyperthyroidism, a 13-signature model attained a sensitivity of about 88% and a specificity of 81.08%.

The V and J ends lost 3 bases and 0 bases respectively, with 10 bases between them. Germline V gene sequence: CDR1 SGHRS, CDR2 YFSETQ. The length of the CDR3 is 15 residues. In its sample, this clonotype was seen many times. Its matching antigen is unknown. The sequenced template was RNA, covering the TCR beta CDR3 region. First-round RT-PCR relied on HTBI primers, and a second-round multiplex PCR came next. TCRdb reanalysed the multiplex PCR reads using MiXCR and keeps one entry per CDR3 protein. The sample yields hundreds of thousands of distinct CDR3 sequences, over 20% seen once. V usage is TRBV5-1 and J usage is TRBJ1-5; possibly TRBD1 for D (5 bases). The material sequenced was peripheral blood. The receptor comes from a young woman with stable Graves' hyperthyroidism. Some clones in this sample may be carry-over from other donors' samples. CDR3 sequence (DNA): TGCGCCAGCAGCTCCGGGACGGATAGCAATCAGCCCCAGCATTTT. It codes for CASSSGTDSNQPQHF.